This TCR beta chain was retrieved from a study of OX40 agonist ivuxolimab in advanced cancers. Generated by immunoSEQ multiplex PCR, the TCRdb table keeps only in-frame clones and is missing some. This sample carries tens of thousands of clones, around 90% of them seen once, and the ten largest clones take 2.6%. V was pared by 6 bases and J by 7 bases, with 18 bases of the junction left unmatched. This CDR3 spans 17 amino acids. Germline assignment: CDR1 LNHDA and CDR2 SQIVND (reference sequence). The J gene is TRBJ2-1, the V gene TRBV19, with TRBD2 identical over 7 bases. Sequenced here: CD4+ or CD8+ T cells sorted from blood, sampled in a trial of the OX40 agonist ivuxolimab. The TCR originated in an adult with an advanced solid tumor such as melanoma, head and neck, liver or kidney cancer. The CDR3, as DNA: TGTGCCAGTAGGACCCCCCGGTCTAGCGGCTCCGAGAATGAGCAGTTCTTC. Its translation: CASRTPRSSGSENEQFF.